Reported below is one TCR beta chain. The data derive from a study of blood T cell repertoires in COVID-19. Study summary: The origin of the acute and convalescent COVID-19 samples was the United States, Italy and Spain. PBMCs, B-cell-depleted T cells, or T cells were the source of the cDNA or gDNA that made up the material.

In the study's own analysis: From reference gene primer amplification, estimates of nucleated cell counts were derived. The table came from immunoSEQ multiplex PCR; TCRdb's copy has only in-frame clones and leaves some out. V, J and clone size derive from that table, while D and trimming were established from the DNA sequence. Altogether over 85,000 clones are present, approximately 82% being singletons, with the ten largest covering roughly 3.8%. Sequencing used peripheral blood. The sequence came from a woman of 80 years or more with acute or convalescent COVID-19.

The CDR3: CASSLVGQSQETQYF. Written as DNA, the CDR3 is TGCGCCAGCAGCTTGGTGGGACAGTCTCAAGAGACCCAGTACTTC. This chain links TRBV5-1 with TRBJ2-5; 7 nucleotides align to TRBD1. Germline CDR1 SGHRS, CDR2 YFSETQ. Unmatched junction bases numbered 4, after V lost 0 bases and J lost 2 bases. This CDR3 has 15 residues.